This T cell receptor beta chain was recovered during a study of control samples from healthy donors and cancer patients. CDR1 and CDR2 from the germline V gene are SGHTA and FQGNSA. CDR3 length: 14 residues. V lost 2 bases to trimming and J lost 2 bases, with 7 bases between them. Here immunoSEQ multiplex PCR was the method, and the copy in TCRdb shows in-frame clones only, minus some. This table has tens of thousands of clones, 94% appearing once. This chain uses TRBV7-2 with TRBJ1-5, with D perhaps matching TRBD1 (6 bases). This sequence originates from a woman in her twenties or thirties in good health. Specimen: blood. The DNA for the CDR3 is TGTGCCAGCAGCTTACAGGGGCGCAATCAGCCCCAGCATTTT. This encodes CASSLQGRNQPQHF.